This TCR beta chain was found in a study of Tregs in tolerant kidney transplant recipients. Across the study: Mixed chimerism was transient after nonmyeloablative marrow transplants from related graft donors.

General study points: Donor-specific Treg expansion exceeded global Treg expansion in tolerant patients, suggesting antigen drive.

TCRdb's copy holds only in-frame clones and misses some; the assay was immunoSEQ multiplex PCR. Here the sample spans approximately 98,000 clones, 90% being singletons. Points on this clone: Its matching antigen is unknown.

CD4+CD25+CD127- Tregs, CD4+CD25- non-Tregs, CD4 and CD8 cells were sorted. The CDR3 spans 13 residues. Deletions cut 4 bases from V and 12 bases from J, with 16 bases between. CDR1 is SGHTA, CDR2 FQGNSA, per germline. The chain has TRBV7-2 and TRBJ2-1; perhaps TRBD2 as D (5 bases). The sample was CD4+ T cells from blood, taken before the transplant. The source is a human donor who received a combined kidney and bone marrow transplant. The CDR3 DNA reads TGTGCCAGCAGCTCCGCCCGGGAAATCGGGCAGTTCTTC. Protein: CASSSAREIGQFF.